The 11 T cell receptor beta chains given below trace back to one sample, sequenced in a study of cytomegalovirus exposure and HLA in healthy donors. It was with 60 Vbeta and 13 Jbeta primers that the PCR ran. Assay: immunoSEQ multiplex PCR; the TCRdb copy retains only in-frame clones and omits some. Of about 120,000 clones listed, roughly 71% are singletons. The material sequenced was PBMCs. These receptors all come from a woman between 35 and 50 years old in good health and CMV-seropositive.

This clone was detected only once. This chain connects TRBV11-2 to TRBJ1-3; weak D call: TRBD1 (5 bases). V lost 1 base and J lost 4, with 5 bases in between. Germline V gene data show CDR1 as SGHAT and CDR2 as FQNNGV. The CDR3 has 13 amino acids. For the CDR3, the DNA is TGTGCCAGCAGCTTAGGGACAGGAAACACCATATATTTT. It specifies CASSLGTGNTIYF.

The V and J genes are TRBV30 and TRBJ1-1; 8 bases match TRBD1. The CDR3 runs 13 residues. The ends lost 2 bases at V and 11 bases at J; junction bases unmatched: 10. The germline CDR1 and CDR2 sequences are GTSNPN and SVGIG (reference sequence). The CDR3 DNA reads TGTGCCTGGAGTATTCTTACAGGGGGTCCCGCTTTCTTT. This sequence encodes CAWSILTGGPAFF.

This clone was counted once. The chain joins TRBV4-2 to TRBJ1-4, with TRBD1 matching 9 bases. Trimming at V came to 0 bases and at J to 7 bases, leaving 3 bases not matched to a gene. The CDR3 runs 15 residues. Germline lookup yields CDR1 LGHNA and CDR2 YNFKEQ. In nucleotides, the CDR3 is TGTGCCAGCAGCCAAGATGACAGGGGGGTTGAAAAACTGTTTTTT. Translated: CASSQDDRGVEKLFF.

V gene TRBV28 combines with J gene TRBJ1-2; D is possibly TRBD1 (6 bases). The CDR3 covers 17 residues. V lost 7 bases and J 0 bases, leaving 21 bases between the germline ends. Germline CDR1 reads MDHEN; CDR2 reads SYDVKM. DNA of the CDR3: TGTGCCAGCACCCCACTCGCAGGGGTCCGACCTAACTATGGCTACACCTTC. This sequence encodes CASTPLAGVRPNYGYTF.

V and J are TRBV7-7 and TRBJ2-2; 8 bases line up with TRBD1. Germline V gene data show CDR1 as SSHAT and CDR2 as FNYEAQ (reference sequence). The CDR3 is 14 residues long. With 2 bases clipped from V and 5 bases from J, the junction kept 1 base outside the gene matches. CDR3 coding DNA: TGTGCCAGCAGCTTAACAGGGGGAACCGGGGAGCTGTTTTTT. It specifies CASSLTGGTGELFF. Full variable domain (outside the CDR3, taken from reference TRBV7-7 and TRBJ2-2): GAGVSQSPRYKVTKRGQDVTLRCDPISSHATLYWYQQALGQGPEFLTYFNYEAQPDKSGLPSDRFSAERPEGSISTLTIQRTEQRDSAMYRCASSLTGGTGELFFGEGSRLTVL.

The chain couples TRBV2 to TRBJ2-2; TRBD1 agrees at 9 bases. There are 14 residues in the CDR3. Germline assignment: CDR1 SNHLY and CDR2 FYNNEI. V dropped 9 bases and J dropped 8; count of bases not matched to a gene: 10. The CDR3 coding sequence is TGTGCCAGTCGGGACAGGGCGGCGATAGGGGAGCTGTTTTTT. It translates to CASRDRAAIGELFF. The whole variable domain, remainder taken from reference TRBV2 and TRBJ2-2, is EPEVTQTPSHQVTQMGQEVILRCVPISNHLYFYWYRQILGQKVEFLVSFYNNEISEKSEIFDDQFSVERPDGSNFTLKIRSTKLEDSAMYFCASRDRAAIGELFFGEGSRLTVL.

The chain uses TRBV6-6 and TRBJ1-5, with TRBD1 identical over 8 bases. J lost 6 bases, V lost 2 bases, and 9 bases had no gene match. Germline CDR1 and CDR2: MNHNY and SVGAGI (reference sequence). This CDR3 has 16 residues. The CDR3 here is CASSYISGQGSQPQHF. The CDR3 bases are TGTGCCAGCAGTTACATATCCGGACAGGGCAGTCAGCCCCAGCATTTT.

The V and J genes are TRBV5-1 and TRBJ2-2; 7 bases line up with TRBD1. Unmatched junction bases numbered 4, after V lost 0 bases and J lost 5 bases. This CDR3 has 15 residues. Per the germline V gene, CDR1 is SGHRS and CDR2 is YFSETQ. Here the CDR3 reads CASSLVPGGTGELFF. CDR3 nucleotides: TGCGCCAGCAGCTTGGTTCCAGGGGGAACCGGGGAGCTGTTTTTT. The full variable domain, rest sourced from reference TRBV5-1 and TRBJ2-2, is KAGVTQTPRYLIKTRGQQVTLSCSPISGHRSVSWYQQTPGQGLQFLFEYFSETQRNKGNFPGRFSGRQFSNSRSEMNVSTLELGDSALYLCASSLVPGGTGELFFGEGSRLTVL.

This clone appeared a single time. This rearrangement joins TRBV7-6 to TRBJ1-2; D remains unclear. The CDR3 is made up of 14 amino acids. Trimming took off 3 bases at V and 2 bases at J, with 10 bases between the two ends. Germline CDR1 and CDR2: SGHVS and FNYEAQ. CDR3 amino acids: CASSLGGENYGYTF. The DNA of the CDR3 is TGTGCCAGCAGCTTGGGAGGAGAGAACTATGGCTACACCTTC.

J is TRBJ2-3 and V is TRBV19; D ambiguous. The V gene's germline CDR1 is LNHDA and CDR2 SQIVND (reference sequence). V lost 10 bases, J lost 1 base, and 18 bases lay in between. There are 15 residues in the CDR3. CDR3 in DNA: TGTGCCACCGCCCTAGGTAGGCGCGGCACAGATACGCAGTATTTT. Its translation is CATALGRRGTDTQYF.

The V call is TRBV5-6, the J call TRBJ1-2, with D unresolved. In germline, CDR1 is SGHDT, CDR2 YYEEEE. The CDR3 extends over 14 amino acids. Trimming pared 0 bases from V and 0 bases from J, leaving 6 bases between. The CDR3 is CASSLDQTNYGYTF. DNA of the CDR3: TGTGCCAGCAGCTTGGATCAGACTAACTATGGCTACACCTTC.